This TCR beta chain was recovered during a study of T cells in Graves' hyperthyroidism and ophthalmopathy. V lost 6 bases to trimming and J lost 8 bases; unmatched junction nucleotides: 7. The CDR3 runs 13 residues. From RNA transcripts, TCR beta CDR3 regions were amplified. When the TCR CDR3 underwent first-round RT-PCR, the HTBI primer set was used. TCRdb called the multiplex PCR reads again in MiXCR, with one record for every CDR3 protein. The sample consists of nearly 600,000 distinct CDR3 sequences, 12% to 15% of them appearing once. This clonotype was counted at least ten times. The chain has TRBV12-3 or TRBV12-4 and TRBJ1-2; TRBD1 matches 9 bases. The source of this sequence is a woman aged 18-29 years with Graves' ophthalmopathy. Sequencing was carried out using blood. The CDR3: CASRTGTGRGYTF. The CDR3 bases are TGTGCCAGCAGAACCGGGACAGGGCGAGGCTACACCTTC.